This T cell receptor beta chain was recorded in a study of blood T cell repertoires in COVID-19. About the study: From the United States, Italy and Spain came samples of acute and convalescent COVID-19. Sample material is recorded as cDNA or gDNA derived from T cells, B-cell-depleted T cells, or PBMCs.

Losses at the gene ends were 7 bases for V and 7 bases for J; bases not matched to a gene: 16. CDR1 and CDR2 from the germline V gene are LNHNV and YYDKDF (reference sequence). The CDR3 has 16 amino acids. Authors' methods: It was from reference gene primer amplification that nucleated cell counts were estimated. Sequenced by immunoSEQ multiplex PCR; TCRdb stores in-frame clones only, minus some. V, J and clone size are taken as reported in that table, and D and trimming were inferred from the DNA itself. The profile shows approximately 320,000 clones, 70% to 90% of them singletons. The TCR sequence derives from a human donor in a cohort sampled during active COVID-19. The sequenced material came from peripheral blood. The chain uses TRBV15 and TRBJ1-5; TRBD1 matches 7 bases. This chain's CDR3 is CATTTDAGRGNQPQHF. The CDR3 DNA reads TGTGCCACCACCACAGACGCCGGCAGGGGGAACCAGCCCCAGCATTTT.